The subject of this entry is one T cell receptor (beta chain). This sample is part of a study of T-cell memory formation after mild COVID-19. TCRdb processed the 5' RACE reads anew with MiXCR; each CDR3 protein has one entry. The sample carries hundreds of thousands of distinct CDR3 sequences, approximately 16% recorded once. V lost 4 bases and J lost 4, with 11 bases in between. The germline gives CDR1 WSHSY, CDR2 SAAADI. There are 13 residues in the CDR3. V is TRBV10-2 and J is TRBJ2-7; D possibly corresponds to TRBD1 (6 bases). The receptor comes from a man aged 18-30 years who had mild COVID-19 (a few samples of this study predate the infection). Cell type and time point are not known. Sequenced sample: PBMCs or a T cell subset sorted from them (not recorded which). For the CDR3, the DNA is TGCGCCAGCAGTGGGACAGTGGGGTACGAGCAGTACTTC. Its translation is CASSGTVGYEQYF.